This T cell receptor beta chain was captured by sequencing in a study of cytomegalovirus exposure and HLA in healthy donors. Turning to this clone: Its antigen remains unknown.

Each of the donors was a healthy bone marrow donor. The PCR ran on 60 Vbeta and 13 Jbeta primers. This table comes from immunoSEQ multiplex PCR, and its TCRdb copy is limited to in-frame clones, with some not included. The data show around 150,000 clones, with 60% to 80% seen just once and over 4% held by the top ten. General study points: The listing of roughly 160 TCR beta chains classed them as cytomegalovirus-associated. Accounts indicate the classifier identified cytomegalovirus status with strong specificity and sensitivity.

Germline CDR1 LNHNV, CDR2 YYDKDF (reference sequence). Trimming pared 2 bases from V and 0 bases from J, leaving 7 bases between. This CDR3 is 14 amino acids long. The V and J genes are TRBV15 and TRBJ1-1; D is possibly TRBD1 (5 bases). The source material was PBMCs. The clonotype originates from a male donor in good health and CMV-seronegative. The CDR3 DNA follows: TGTGCCACCAGCAGACGGGGGATGAACACTGAAGCTTTCTTT. Translated: CATSRRGMNTEAFF.